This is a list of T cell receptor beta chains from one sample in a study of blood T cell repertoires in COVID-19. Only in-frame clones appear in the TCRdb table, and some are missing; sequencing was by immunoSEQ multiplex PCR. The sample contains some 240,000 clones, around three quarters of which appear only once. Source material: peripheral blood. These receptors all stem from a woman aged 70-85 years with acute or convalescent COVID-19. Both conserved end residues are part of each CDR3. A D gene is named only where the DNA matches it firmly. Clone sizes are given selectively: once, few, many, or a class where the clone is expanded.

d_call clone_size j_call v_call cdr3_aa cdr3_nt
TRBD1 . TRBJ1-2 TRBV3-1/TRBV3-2 CASSRTGVNYGYTF TGTGCCAGCAGTCGGACAGGGGTGAACTATGGCTACACCTTC
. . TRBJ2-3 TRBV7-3 CASSLASTDTQYF TGTGCCAGCAGCTTGGCTAGCACAGATACGCAGTATTTT
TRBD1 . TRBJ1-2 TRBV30 CACYTGGLNGYTF TGTGCCTGTTATACAGGGGGTCTAAATGGCTACACCTTC
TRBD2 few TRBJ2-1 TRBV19 CASSIALAGAISTYNEQFF TGTGCCAGTAGTATCGCCCTAGCGGGGGCCATATCGACGTACAATGAGCAGTTCTTC
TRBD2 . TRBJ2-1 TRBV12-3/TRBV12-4 CASSFSPGGEQFF TGTGCCAGCAGTTTCTCCCCGGGGGGTGAGCAGTTCTTC
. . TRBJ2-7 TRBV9 CASSVGHRQDGYEQYF TGTGCCAGCAGCGTAGGTCATAGACAGGATGGCTACGAGCAGTACTTC
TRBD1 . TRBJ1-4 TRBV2 CASRRDRGNEKLFF TGTGCCAGCAGGCGAGACAGGGGTAACGAAAAACTGTTTTTT
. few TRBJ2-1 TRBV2 CASRQDGNNEQFF TGTGCCAGCAGGCAGGACGGGAACAATGAGCAGTTCTTC
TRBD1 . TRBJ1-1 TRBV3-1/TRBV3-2 CASSQVDRGTEAFF TGTGCCAGCAGCCAAGTGGACAGGGGCACTGAAGCTTTCTTT
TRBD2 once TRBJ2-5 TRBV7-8 CASSLVAGGSTETQYF TGTGCCAGCAGCTTAGTTGCGGGGGGCTCGACGGAGACCCAGTACTTC
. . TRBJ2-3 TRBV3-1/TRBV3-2 CASSPEGMATDTQYF TGTGCCAGCAGCCCGGAGGGGATGGCCACAGATACGCAGTATTTT
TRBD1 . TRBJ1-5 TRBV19 CASGDRAQPQHF TGTGCCAGTGGGGACAGGGCTCAGCCCCAGCATTTT
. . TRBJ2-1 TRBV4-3 CASSQERQLYNEQFF TGCGCCAGCAGCCAAGAAAGGCAACTATACAATGAGCAGTTCTTC
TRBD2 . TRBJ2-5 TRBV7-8 CASSQFGGGQQETQYF TGTGCCAGCAGCCAGTTCGGCGGGGGGCAGCAAGAGACCCAGTACTTC
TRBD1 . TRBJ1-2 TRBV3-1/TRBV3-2 CASSQAPGQGKSYTF TGTGCCAGCAGCCAAGCTCCGGGACAGGGGAAGAGCTACACCTTC
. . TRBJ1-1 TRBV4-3 CASSQDGAGIGRTEAFF TGCGCCAGCAGCCAAGATGGGGCGGGGATTGGAAGGACTGAAGCTTTCTTT
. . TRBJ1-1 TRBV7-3 CASSLNGGFEAFF TGTGCCAGCAGCTTAAATGGGGGGTTTGAAGCTTTCTTT
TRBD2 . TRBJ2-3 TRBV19 CASSIAGGSTDTQYF TGTGCCAGTAGTATAGCGGGGGGGTCCACAGATACGCAGTATTTT
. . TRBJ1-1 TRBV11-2 CASSLERVTEAFF TGTGCCAGCAGCTTAGAGAGGGTCACTGAAGCTTTCTTT
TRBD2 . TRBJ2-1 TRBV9 CASSVGPGGLHNEQFF TGTGCCAGCAGCGTAGGCCCGGGGGGACTTCACAATGAGCAGTTCTTC
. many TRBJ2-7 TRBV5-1 CASSATGDLGEQYF TGCGCCAGCAGTGCGACTGGGGACTTGGGGGAGCAGTACTTC
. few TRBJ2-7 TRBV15 CATSRDQSVREQYF TGTGCCACCAGCAGAGATCAAAGCGTCCGGGAGCAGTACTTC
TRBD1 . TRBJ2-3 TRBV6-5 CASILGQEGDTQYF TGTGCCAGCATTCTCGGACAGGAAGGGGATACGCAGTATTTT
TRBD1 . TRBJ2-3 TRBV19 CASSPTPGGKVDTQYF TGTGCCAGTAGCCCGACGCCAGGGGGAAAGGTAGATACGCAGTATTTT
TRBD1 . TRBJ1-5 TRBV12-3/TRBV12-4 CASAGQLNQPQHF TGTGCCAGCGCGGGACAGCTAAATCAGCCCCAGCATTTT
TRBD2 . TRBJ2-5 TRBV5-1 CASSKGLAGAGTRQETQYF TGCGCCAGCAGCAAGGGACTAGCGGGGGCCGGGACTAGACAAGAGACCCAGTACTTC
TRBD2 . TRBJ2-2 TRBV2 CASSPRTSGGKTGELFF TGTGCCAGCAGCCCCCGGACTAGCGGGGGAAAAACCGGGGAGCTGTTTTTT
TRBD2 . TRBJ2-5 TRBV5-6 CASSQSRTSGGPEGSQYF TGTGCCAGCAGCCAGAGTCGGACTAGCGGGGGGCCAGAGGGTTCCCAGTACTTC
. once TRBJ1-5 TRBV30 CAWSRSTDQPQHF TGTGCCTGGAGTCGTTCGACAGATCAGCCCCAGCATTTT
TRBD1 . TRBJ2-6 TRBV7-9 CASSLKHRGSGANVLTF TGTGCCAGCAGCTTAAAGCACAGGGGTTCTGGGGCCAACGTCCTGACTTTC
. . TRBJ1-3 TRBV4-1 CASSQDWAASRNTIYF TGCGCCAGCAGCCAAGACTGGGCAGCCTCCCGAAACACCATATATTTT
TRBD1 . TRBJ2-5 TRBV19 CASRRVGQPQETQYF TGTGCCAGTAGGAGGGTGGGACAGCCCCAAGAGACCCAGTACTTC
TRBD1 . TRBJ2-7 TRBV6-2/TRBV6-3 CASSYLGTASSYEQYF TGTGCCAGCAGTTACTTAGGGACAGCCTCCTCCTACGAGCAGTACTTC
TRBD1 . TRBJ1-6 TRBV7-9 CASRRSQGQGASPLHF TGTGCCAGCAGGCGTTCCCAAGGACAGGGGGCTTCGCCCCTCCACTTT
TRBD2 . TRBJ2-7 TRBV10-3 CAISESGLAGEIRDEQYF TGTGCCATCAGTGAGTCGGGGCTAGCGGGGGAAATTCGGGACGAGCAGTACTTC
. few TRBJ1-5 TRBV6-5 CASSYSIYNNQPQHF TGTGCCAGCAGTTACTCGATTTACAACAATCAGCCCCAGCATTTT
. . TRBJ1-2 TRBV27 CASSFSRTVYGYTF TGTGCCAGCAGTTTCTCACGGACAGTCTATGGCTACACCTTC
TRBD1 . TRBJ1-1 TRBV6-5 CASSRTGGYTEAFF TGTGCCAGCAGCCGCACAGGGGGATACACTGAAGCTTTCTTT
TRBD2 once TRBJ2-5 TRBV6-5 CASRLAGDQETQYF TGTGCCAGTCGACTAGCGGGGGACCAAGAGACCCAGTACTTC
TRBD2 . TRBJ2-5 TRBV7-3 CASSLAGDYEDTKETQYF TGTGCCAGCAGCTTAGCCGGGGACTACGAGGATACAAAAGAGACCCAGTACTTC
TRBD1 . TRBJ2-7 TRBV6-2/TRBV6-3 CASSYGDRGYEQYF TGTGCCAGCAGTTACGGGGACAGGGGATACGAGCAGTACTTC
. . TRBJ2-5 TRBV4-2 CASSQGDNQETQYF TGTGCCAGCAGCCAGGGGGACAACCAAGAGACCCAGTACTTC
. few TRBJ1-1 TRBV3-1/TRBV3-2 CASSLGQRNTEAFF TGTGCCAGCAGCCTGGGCCAGAGGAACACTGAAGCTTTCTTT
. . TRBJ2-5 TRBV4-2 CASSPSSETQYF TGTGCCAGCAGCCCCAGTTCGGAGACCCAGTACTTC
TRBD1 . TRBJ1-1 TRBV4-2 CASSHDVDRAFTEAFF TGTGCCAGCAGCCACGATGTCGACAGGGCATTCACTGAAGCTTTCTTT
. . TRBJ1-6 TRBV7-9 CASSRGDSPLHF TGTGCCAGCAGCCGCGGCGATTCACCCCTCCACTTT
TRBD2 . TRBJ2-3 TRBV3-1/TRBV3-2 CASSQSESSGTQYF TGTGCCAGCAGCCAGAGCGAGTCTAGCGGTACGCAGTATTTT
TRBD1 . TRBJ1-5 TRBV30 CAWSVDRGGNQPQHF TGTGCCTGGAGTGTGGACAGGGGGGGCAATCAGCCCCAGCATTTT
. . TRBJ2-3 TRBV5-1 CASSLDPADTQYF TGCGCCAGCAGCTTGGATCCGGCAGATACGCAGTATTTT
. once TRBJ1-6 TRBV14 CASSQNAGRNNSPLHF TGTGCCAGCAGCCAAAATGCAGGGCGAAATAATTCACCCCTCCACTTT